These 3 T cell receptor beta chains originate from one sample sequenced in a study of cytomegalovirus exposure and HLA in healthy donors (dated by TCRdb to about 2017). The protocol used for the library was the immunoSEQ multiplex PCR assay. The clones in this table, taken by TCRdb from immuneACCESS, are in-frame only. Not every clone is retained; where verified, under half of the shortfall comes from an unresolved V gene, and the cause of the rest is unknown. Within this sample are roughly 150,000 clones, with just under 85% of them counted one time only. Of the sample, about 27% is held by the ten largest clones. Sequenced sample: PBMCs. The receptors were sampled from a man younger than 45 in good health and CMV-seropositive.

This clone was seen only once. DNA of the CDR3: TGCGCCAGCAGCTTTGGATCAAGGGACAGGGTCAATGAGCAGTTCTTC. Translated: CASSFGSRDRVNEQFF. The V and J genes are TRBV5-1 and TRBJ2-1; 9 nucleotides agree with TRBD1. The V segment lost 2 bases and the J segment 6 bases; nucleotides outside the gene matches: 9. This CDR3 has 16 amino acids. Germline V gene lookup returns CDR1 SGHRS and CDR2 YFSETQ.

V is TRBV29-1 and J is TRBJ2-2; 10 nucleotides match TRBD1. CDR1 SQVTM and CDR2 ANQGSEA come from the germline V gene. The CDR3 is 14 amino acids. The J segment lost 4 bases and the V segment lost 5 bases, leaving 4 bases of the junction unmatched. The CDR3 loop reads CSVYRDRGTGELFF. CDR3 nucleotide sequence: TGCAGCGTTTACCGGGACAGGGGCACCGGGGAGCTGTTTTTT.

Written as DNA, the CDR3 is TGCGCCAGCAGCCCAGGGACAGGGGGAGGTGGCTACACCTTC. Its protein product is CASSPGTGGGGYTF. This chain joins TRBV5-1 and TRBJ1-2; 11 positions match TRBD1. There are 14 residues in the CDR3. Germline lookup yields CDR1 SGHRS and CDR2 YFSETQ. Losses at the gene ends were 4 bases for V and 7 bases for J; bases not matched to a gene: 6.